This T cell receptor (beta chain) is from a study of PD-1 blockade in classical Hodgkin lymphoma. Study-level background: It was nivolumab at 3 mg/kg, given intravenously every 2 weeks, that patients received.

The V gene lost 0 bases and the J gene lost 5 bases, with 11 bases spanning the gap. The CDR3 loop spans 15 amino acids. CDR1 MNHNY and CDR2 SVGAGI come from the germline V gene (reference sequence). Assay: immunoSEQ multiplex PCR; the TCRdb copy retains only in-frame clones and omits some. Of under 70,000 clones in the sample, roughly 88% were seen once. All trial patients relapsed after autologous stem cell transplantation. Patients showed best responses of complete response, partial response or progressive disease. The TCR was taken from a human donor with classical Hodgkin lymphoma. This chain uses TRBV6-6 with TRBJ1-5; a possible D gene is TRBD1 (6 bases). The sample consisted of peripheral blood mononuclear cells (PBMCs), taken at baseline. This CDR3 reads CASSYSTGLHQPQHF. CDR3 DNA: TGTGCCAGCAGTTACTCCACAGGGCTTCATCAGCCCCAGCATTTT.